These 31 T cell receptor beta chains originate from one sample sequenced in a study of cytomegalovirus exposure and HLA in healthy donors. PCR amplification relied on 60 Vbeta primers (plus 13 Jbeta primers). Assay used: immunoSEQ multiplex PCR; TCRdb lists only in-frame clones, some missing. This sample has about 170,000 clones, with approximately 79% found just once. Sequencing was done on a sample of PBMCs. The receptor set was obtained from a woman aged 50 to 60 in good health and CMV-seropositive.

This chain links TRBV28 with TRBJ2-1; 8 nucleotides match TRBD2. Germline V gene lookup returns CDR1 MDHEN and CDR2 SYDVKM. J gave up 7 bases and V 10 bases, and 15 bases lay outside the gene matches. The CDR3 is 15 residues long. CDR3 loop: CATARGGTVWNEQFF. CDR3 in DNA: TGTGCCACCGCCCGGGGGGGTACAGTGTGGAATGAGCAGTTCTTC.

This chain uses TRBV29-1 with TRBJ1-1; 7 bases agree with TRBD1. After removal of 7 bases from V and 0 bases from J, the junction contained 5 bases not matched to a gene. CDR1 SQVTM and CDR2 ANQGSEA come from the germline V gene. CDR3 size: 13 residues. CDR3 loop: CSAGQDLNTEAFF. The CDR3 coding sequence is TGCAGCGCTGGACAGGACCTGAACACTGAAGCTTTCTTT.

The CDR3 DNA reads as TGTGCCAGCAGTGTCATAACAGGGGTGGGTACTGAAGCTTTCTTT. Its translation is CASSVITGVGTEAFF. This chain connects TRBV27 to TRBJ1-1, with TRBD1 matching 7 bases. The CDR3 sequence is 15 residues long. The V gene end was trimmed by 5 bases and the J gene end by 5 bases; junction bases not matched to a gene: 11. Germline V lookup: CDR1 MNHEY, CDR2 SMNVEV (reference sequence).

V is TRBV19 and J is TRBJ1-1; 8 bases agree with TRBD1. In germline, CDR1 is LNHDA, CDR2 SQIVND (reference sequence). The CDR3 length is 16 residues. The V and J ends lost 3 bases and 7 bases, in that order; junction bases with no gene match: 13. CDR3: CASSMGGRGQGFEAFF. The CDR3 nucleotides read TGTGCCAGTAGTATGGGCGGCAGGGGGCAAGGGTTTGAAGCTTTCTTT.

The chain couples TRBV7-8 to TRBJ2-5, with D possibly matching TRBD1 (6 bases). Germline values: CDR1 SGHVS, CDR2 FQNEAQ. The CDR3 totals 16 residues. Trimming cost V 4 bases and J 12 bases, with 27 bases left between them. CDR3: CASSSLLAGTSGREYF. The CDR3 nucleotides read TGTGCCAGCAGCTCCTTATTAGCCGGGACAAGTGGGCGTGAGTACTTC.

The chain combines TRBV6-5 with TRBJ2-5; a weak D match, TRBD2 (5 bases). The V gene's germline CDR1 is MNHEY and CDR2 SVGAGI. The CDR3 runs 14 residues. Trimming pared 5 bases from V and 4 bases from J, leaving 14 bases between. The CDR3 nucleotides read TGTGCCAGCAGTCGCGTGGTTGGGAGAGAGACCCAGTACTTC. Translating gives CASSRVVGRETQYF.

The chain uses TRBV28 and TRBJ1-5; TRBD1 agrees at 8 bases. The germline CDR1 and CDR2 sequences are MDHEN and SYDVKM. After removal of 3 bases from V and 6 bases from J, the junction contained 7 bases not matched to a gene. The CDR3 is 15 amino acids. As DNA, the CDR3 is TGTGCCAGCAGTTTTGGCGCAGGGGGCCGTCAGCCCCAGCATTTT. It specifies CASSFGAGGRQPQHF. Full variable domain (missing parts from reference TRBV28 and TRBJ1-5): DVKVTQSSRYLVKRTGEKVFLECVQDMDHENMFWYRQDPGLGLRLIYFSYDVKMKEKGDIPEGYSVSREKKERFSLILESASTNQTSMYLCASSFGAGGRQPQHFGDGTRLSIL.

The CDR3 loop reads CASSPNRGQGTEAFF. For the CDR3, the DNA is TGTGCCAGCTCACCAAACAGGGGGCAGGGGACTGAAGCTTTCTTT. The V gene is TRBV18, the J gene TRBJ1-1; 9 bases line up with TRBD1. V dropped 2 bases and J dropped 5; count of bases not matched to a gene: 6. The length of the CDR3 is 15 residues. Germline V gene lookup returns CDR1 KGHSH and CDR2 LQKENI. Looking up the rest from reference TRBV18 and TRBJ1-1 gives the full variable domain: NAGVMQNPRHLVRRRGQEARLRCSPMKGHSHVYWYRQLPEEGLKFMVYLQKENIIDESGMPKERFSAEFPKEGPSILRIQQVVRGDSAAYFCASSPNRGQGTEAFFGQGTRLTVV.

This clone came up a few times. V usage is TRBV7-9 and J usage is TRBJ2-1, with D maybe TRBD1 (6 bases). The CDR3 contains 18 residues. From germline, CDR1 is SEHNR and CDR2 FQNEAQ (reference sequence). V was cut by 2 bases and J by 0 bases, with 17 bases left in between. CDR3 DNA: TGTGCCAGCAGCTTAACACAGGGTTTCCAAACCTCCTACAATGAGCAGTTCTTC. It encodes CASSLTQGFQTSYNEQFF.

This clone turned up a few times. This sequence joins TRBV29-1 and TRBJ2-7; 9 bases line up with TRBD1. CDR1 and CDR2 from the germline V gene are SQVTM and ANQGSEA. Losses at the gene ends were 3 bases for V and 13 bases for J; bases not matched to a gene: 10. CDR3 length: 12 residues. CDR3 amino acids: CSVDRPDRGRYF. Written as DNA, the CDR3 is TGCAGCGTTGATCGGCCGGACAGGGGAAGATACTTC.

This chain joins TRBV5-1 and TRBJ2-7, with 10 bases aligning to TRBD1. In germline, CDR1 is SGHRS, CDR2 YFSETQ. CDR3 length equals 12 residues. With 0 bases clipped from V and 9 bases from J, the junction kept 0 bases outside the gene matches. Here the CDR3 DNA reads TGCGCCAGCAGCTTGGGGACAGGGGGGCAGTACTTC. Its translation: CASSLGTGGQYF. Drawing the rest from reference TRBV5-1 and TRBJ2-7, the complete variable domain is KAGVTQTPRYLIKTRGQQVTLSCSPISGHRSVSWYQQTPGQGLQFLFEYFSETQRNKGNFPGRFSGRQFSNSRSEMNVSTLELGDSALYLCASSLGTGGQYFGPGTRLTVT.

This clone was picked up a small number of times. V is TRBV2 and J is TRBJ2-5; perhaps TRBD2 as D (6 bases). The CDR3 loop spans 15 amino acids. In germline, CDR1 is SNHLY, CDR2 FYNNEI. V gave up 5 bases and J gave up 5 bases, with 18 bases separating them. CDR3 DNA: TGTGCCAGCAGTCCTTCTATACGGGAGCTGGAGACCCAGTACTTC. Protein sequence: CASSPSIRELETQYF.

The V gene is TRBV27, the J gene TRBJ1-6; D remains unclear. Trimming shortened V by 5 bases and J by 7 bases, and 18 bases separated the two germline ends. The V gene's germline CDR1 is MNHEY and CDR2 SMNVEV (reference sequence). The CDR3 totals 16 residues. The CDR3: CASSPSIGGQNSPLHF. The CDR3 region has the DNA TGTGCCAGCAGTCCCTCCATAGGCGGGCAGAATTCACCCCTCCACTTT.

V is TRBV7-9 and J is TRBJ1-1; possibly TRBD1 for D (5 bases). Trimming cost V 5 bases and J 0 bases, with 13 bases left between them. The CDR3 spans 15 residues. Looked up from germline, CDR1 is SEHNR and CDR2 is FQNEAQ (reference sequence). The CDR3, as DNA: TGTGCCAGCAGCCTCCGACAGCTACTGAACACTGAAGCTTTCTTT. It specifies CASSLRQLLNTEAFF.

This clone was counted a few times. The CDR3: CSVEVSGTNTGELFF. DNA for the CDR3: TGCAGCGTTGAAGTATCCGGGACAAACACCGGGGAGCTGTTTTTT. The gene calls are TRBV29-1 and TRBJ2-2; perhaps TRBD1 as D (6 bases). Trimming cost V 1 base and J 2 bases, with 11 bases left between them. CDR1 and CDR2 from the germline V gene are SQVTM and ANQGSEA. This CDR3 contains 15 residues.

This clone was seen only once. This chain uses TRBV7-6 with TRBJ2-5; no clear D. The V end lost 5 bases, the J end lost 9 bases, and 13 bases lay between the germline ends. Germline V lookup: CDR1 SGHVS, CDR2 FNYEAQ. The CDR3 loop spans 12 amino acids. The CDR3 region has the DNA TGTGCCAGCAGCAGCTTAGAGGAGTCCCAGTACTTC. It yields the protein CASSSLEESQYF.

V gene TRBV4-1 combines with J gene TRBJ2-1; 11 bases align to TRBD2. This CDR3 spans 16 amino acids. The ends lost 2 bases at V and 10 bases at J; junction bases unmatched: 10. From germline, CDR1 is MGHRA and CDR2 YSYEKL. The CDR3 loop reads CASSQPTSGIVGEQFF. The CDR3 DNA is TGCGCCAGCAGCCAACCGACTAGCGGGATTGTCGGGGAGCAGTTCTTC.

The chain couples TRBV7-9 to TRBJ1-3; no definite D call. V shed 5 bases and J shed 4 bases, with 6 bases lying between them. Germline V gives CDR1 SEHNR, CDR2 FQNEAQ (reference sequence). The CDR3 length is 12 residues. The CDR3 loop reads CASSLSGNTIYF. The CDR3 bases are TGTGCCAGCAGCCTCTCCGGAAACACCATATATTTT.

J is TRBJ2-3 and V is TRBV7-9; 13 positions agree with TRBD2. The CDR3 runs 16 residues. Germline CDR1 is SEHNR and CDR2 is FQNEAQ (reference sequence). The V segment lost 5 bases and the J segment 3 bases; nucleotides outside the gene matches: 5. This CDR3 reads CASSPGLAGVTDTQYF. For the CDR3, the DNA is TGTGCCAGCAGCCCTGGACTAGCGGGGGTGACAGATACGCAGTATTTT.

The chain links TRBV28 to TRBJ1-2, with D possibly being TRBD1 (5 bases). Germline lookup yields CDR1 MDHEN and CDR2 SYDVKM. The CDR3 sequence is 16 residues long. Trimming removed 3 bases at V and 4 bases at J, with 18 bases between. CDR3 region: CASSFGRGRRGYGYTF. The CDR3, as DNA: TGTGCCAGCAGTTTTGGTCGGGGGAGGAGGGGCTATGGCTACACCTTC.

This clone has just one count. This sequence joins TRBV12-2 and TRBJ1-3; TRBD1 is the table's D call, not checked against the DNA. TRBV12-2 is termed a pseudogene. The CDR3 spans 15 residues. The CDR3 here is CASRLGGQGGNTIYF. The CDR3 region has the DNA TGTGCAAGTCGCTTAGGTGGACAGGGAGGAAACACCATATATTTT.

The genes are TRBV6-6 and TRBJ1-5, with 8 bases lining up with TRBD1. J was trimmed by 0 bases and V by 6 bases; bases with no gene match: 4. CDR3 length equals 15 residues. CDR1 and CDR2 from the germline V gene are MNHNY and SVGAGI (reference sequence). Written as DNA, the CDR3 is TGTGCCAGCAGCTCAGGGGGCCGTAGCAATCAGCCCCAGCATTTT. Its protein product is CASSSGGRSNQPQHF.

This clone occurred a few times. The chain is built from TRBV5-6 and TRBJ1-2, with D possibly being TRBD1 (6 bases). Trimming took 4 bases from V and 8 from J, leaving 15 bases between them. This CDR3 contains 13 residues. Germline loops: CDR1 SGHDT, CDR2 YYEEEE. The CDR3 here is CASSPAGAPGYTF. The CDR3 coding sequence is TGTGCCAGCAGCCCGGCAGGGGCGCCGGGCTACACCTTC.

The chain combines TRBV7-2 with TRBJ2-7; TRBD1 aligns across 8 bases. CDR1 and CDR2 (germline): SGHTA, FQGNSA. CDR3 size: 16 residues. J lost 2 bases, V lost 2 bases, and 8 bases had no gene match. The CDR3 nucleotides are TGTGCCAGCAGCTTATACAGGGGGAGTGGGGCCTACGAGCAGTACTTC. It encodes CASSLYRGSGAYEQYF. Using reference TRBV7-2 and TRBJ2-7 for the parts outside the CDR3, the full variable domain is GAGVSQSPSNKVTEKGKDVELRCDPISGHTALYWYRQSLGQGLEFLIYFQGNSAPDKSGLPSDRFSAERTGGSVSTLTIQRTQQEDSAVYLCASSLYRGSGAYEQYFGPGTRLTVT.

This clone was counted only a few times. V gene TRBV27 combines with J gene TRBJ2-7; 7 bases are shared with TRBD1. V gave up 0 bases and J gave up 2 bases; unmatched junction bases: 1. CDR3 length: 14 residues. In germline, CDR1 is MNHEY, CDR2 SMNVEV (reference sequence). This CDR3 reads CASSLSRGPYEQYF. The CDR3 region has the DNA TGTGCCAGCAGTTTATCGAGGGGGCCCTACGAGCAGTACTTC.

This chain connects TRBV4-1 to TRBJ2-1; TRBD2 matches at 8 bases. This CDR3 contains 17 residues. V lost 2 bases and J lost 7; bases outside the gene matches: 13. Germline V gene data show CDR1 as MGHRA and CDR2 as YSYEKL. The chain's CDR3 is CASSQPSGRGTKNEQFF. Written as DNA, the CDR3 is TGCGCCAGCAGCCAACCAAGCGGGAGAGGTACGAAGAATGAGCAGTTCTTC.

This clone was recorded only once. V is TRBV7-9 and J is TRBJ2-5; 7 nucleotides align to TRBD1. The germline CDR1 and CDR2 sequences are SEHNR and FQNEAQ (reference sequence). V lost 4 bases to trimming and J lost 3 bases; unmatched junction nucleotides: 5. The CDR3 covers 14 residues. The CDR3 loop is CASSSWDSKETQYF. CDR3 nucleotide sequence: TGTGCCAGCAGCTCTTGGGACAGTAAAGAGACCCAGTACTTC.

V is TRBV2 and J is TRBJ2-1; 11 bases fit TRBD2. Trimming cost V 4 bases and J 5 bases; bases outside gene matches: 7. The CDR3 has 16 residues. Germline assignment: CDR1 SNHLY and CDR2 FYNNEI. In DNA, the CDR3 is TGTGCCAGCAGTGGTTTAGCGGGGGGGCCAGACAATGAGCAGTTCTTC. This gives the protein CASSGLAGGPDNEQFF.

The V call is TRBV30, the J call TRBJ1-4; TRBD1 matches at 8 bases. Losses at the gene ends were 8 bases for V and 8 bases for J; bases not matched to a gene: 10. The length of the CDR3 is 13 residues. Germline V gives CDR1 GTSNPN, CDR2 SVGIG (reference sequence). In nucleotides, the CDR3 is TGTGCCGCAACAGGGGGAGTTGGGGAAAAACTGTTTTTT. Translating gives CAATGGVGEKLFF.

This chain connects TRBV11-2 to TRBJ1-1; D not certain. The V end lost 2 bases, the J end lost 5 bases, and 9 bases lay between the germline ends. In germline, CDR1 is SGHAT, CDR2 FQNNGV. This CDR3 has 13 residues. CDR3 amino acids: CASSLSPGTEAFF. The CDR3, as DNA: TGTGCCAGCAGCTTATCGCCGGGGACTGAAGCTTTCTTT.

This clone has a handful of counts. The gene calls are TRBV2 and TRBJ1-2; possible D gene TRBD1, 6 bases. Germline CDR1 reads SNHLY; CDR2 reads FYNNEI. The ends were cut back, 5 bases at V and 3 bases at J, with 13 bases in the middle. There are 14 residues in the CDR3. The CDR3 sequence: CASSIRGRDYGYTF. As DNA, the CDR3 is TGTGCCAGCAGTATCAGGGGACGAGACTATGGCTACACCTTC.